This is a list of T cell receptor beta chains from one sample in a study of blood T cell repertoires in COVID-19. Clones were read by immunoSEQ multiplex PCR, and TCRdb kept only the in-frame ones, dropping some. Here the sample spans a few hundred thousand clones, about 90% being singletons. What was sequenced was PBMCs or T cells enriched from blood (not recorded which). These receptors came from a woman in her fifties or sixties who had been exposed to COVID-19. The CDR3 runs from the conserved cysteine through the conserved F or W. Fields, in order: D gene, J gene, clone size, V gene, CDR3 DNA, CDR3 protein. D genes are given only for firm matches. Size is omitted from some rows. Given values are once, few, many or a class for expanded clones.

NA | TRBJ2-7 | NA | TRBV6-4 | TGTGCCAGCAGTGAGCCCCCTGGAGCCTACGAGCAGTACTTC | CASSEPPGAYEQYF
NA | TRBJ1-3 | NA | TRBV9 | TGTGTCGAAACCCACACCCGCCCGGACAGAGACTCTGGAAACACCATATATTTT | CVETHTRPDRDSGNTIYF
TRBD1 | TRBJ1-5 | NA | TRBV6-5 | TGTGCCAGCAGCGGACAGGGGAGAAATCAGCCCCAGCATTTT | CASSGQGRNQPQHF
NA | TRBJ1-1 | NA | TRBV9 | TGTGCCAGCAGCGTAGCTGTTGGGTCAGCGGCTTTCTTT | CASSVAVGSAAFF
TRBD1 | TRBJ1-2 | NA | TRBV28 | TGTGCCAGCAGTTTCGGACAGGGTGAGGGCTACACCTTC | CASSFGQGEGYTF
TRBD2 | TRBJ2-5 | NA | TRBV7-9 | TGTGCCAGCAGCCCCGAGCGGGGGCCGCAAGAGACCCAGTACTTC | CASSPERGPQETQYF
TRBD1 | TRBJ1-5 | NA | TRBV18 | TGTGCCAGCTCACCTCGGGGACAGGGGATTCAGCCCCAGCATTTT | CASSPRGQGIQPQHF
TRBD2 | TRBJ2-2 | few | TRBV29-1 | TGCAGCGTTGAAGATATAACTAGCGGGGGGAAAACCGGGGAGCTGTTTTTT | CSVEDITSGGKTGELFF
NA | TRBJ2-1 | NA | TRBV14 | TGTGCCAGCAGCCAAGTGACTATTTCGGGCCGAGAGCAGTTCTTC | CASSQVTISGREQFF
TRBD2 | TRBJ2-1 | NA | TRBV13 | TGTGCCAGCAGCATAAGAACTAGCGGGGGGTTAAATGAGCAGTTCTTC | CASSIRTSGGLNEQFF
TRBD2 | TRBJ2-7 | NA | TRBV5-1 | TGCGCCAGCAGCTTGGTGGCTAGCGGGGGCGAGCAGTACTTC | CASSLVASGGEQYF
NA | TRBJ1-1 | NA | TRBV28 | TGTGCCAGCAGTTATCGACAGTTTGGTGTAGCTTTCTTT | CASSYRQFGVAFF
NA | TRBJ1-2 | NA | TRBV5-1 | TGCGCCAGCAGGGGGACTCTAGGTGGCTACACCTTC | CASRGTLGGYTF
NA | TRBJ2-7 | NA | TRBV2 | TGTGCCAGCACCCCCGGCAGGTATACCTACGAGCAGTACTTC | CASTPGRYTYEQYF
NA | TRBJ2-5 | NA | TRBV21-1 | TGTGCCAGAGATAATAGGACCCAGTACTTC | CARDNRTQYF
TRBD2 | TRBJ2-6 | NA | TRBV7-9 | TGTGCCAGCAGCTTAGTAGCGGGGGGAATCTCTGGGGCCAACGTCCTGACTTTC | CASSLVAGGISGANVLTF
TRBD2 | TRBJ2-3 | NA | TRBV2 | TGTGCCAGCAGTGCTCGTTCTAGCGGGGGGGCCGATACGCAGTATTTT | CASSARSSGGADTQYF
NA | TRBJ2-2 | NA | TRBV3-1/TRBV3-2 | TGTGCCAGCAGCCAAGGTGTAGCGGTCTACACCGGGGAGCTGTTTTTT | CASSQGVAVYTGELFF
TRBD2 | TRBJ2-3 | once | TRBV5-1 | TGCGCCAGCAGCTTAGAACAGCGGGGGAGGCGAGATACGCAGTATTTT | CASSLEQRGRRDTQYF
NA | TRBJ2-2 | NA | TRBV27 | TGTGCCAGCACCCGACAGACCCCCGGGGAGCTGTTTTTT | CASTRQTPGELFF
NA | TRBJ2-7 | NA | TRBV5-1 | TGCGCCAGCAGCTTGTCGGAGGGTGGGGAGCAGTACTTC | CASSLSEGGEQYF
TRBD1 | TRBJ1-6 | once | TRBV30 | TGTGCCACCCAACAATTGGGGACAGGGCCCCCGAGCTCCTATAATTCACCCCTCCACTTT | CATQQLGTGPPSSYNSPLHF
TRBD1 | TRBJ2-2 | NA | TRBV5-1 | TGCGCCAGCAGCTTGGCCCTTTGGACAGGGAACACCGGGGAGCTGTTTTTT | CASSLALWTGNTGELFF
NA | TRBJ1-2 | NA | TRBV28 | TGTGCCAGCAGCCTGACACAAAGCTATGGCTACACCTTC | CASSLTQSYGYTF
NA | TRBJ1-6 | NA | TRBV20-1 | TGCAGTGCTAGTCCCCAGGGAACTCCCCCCCTCCACTTT | CSASPQGTPPLHF
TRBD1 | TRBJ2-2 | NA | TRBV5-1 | TGCGCCAGCAGCCCTACTCCGGGACAGGGGGGAGTGCTGTTTTTT | CASSPTPGQGGVLFF
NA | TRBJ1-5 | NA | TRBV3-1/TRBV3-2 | TGTGCCAGCAGCCAAGATCTATGGCAGCCCCAGCATTTT | CASSQDLWQPQHF
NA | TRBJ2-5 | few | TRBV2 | TGTGCCAGCAGGGGGGGGACAGGAAAATGGGAGACCCAGTACTTC | CASRGGTGKWETQYF
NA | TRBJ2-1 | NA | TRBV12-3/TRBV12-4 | TGTGCCAGCAGTTTGGGAGGAGGCAATGAGCAGTTCTTC | CASSLGGGNEQFF
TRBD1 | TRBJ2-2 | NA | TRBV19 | TGTGCCAGTAGTATGAGTAGGGGGCAGGGGGAGCTGTTTTTT | CASSMSRGQGELFF
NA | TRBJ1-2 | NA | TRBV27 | TGTGCCAGCAGCCGATACAGGGATAACTATGGCTACACCTTC | CASSRYRDNYGYTF
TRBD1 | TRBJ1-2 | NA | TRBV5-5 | TGTGCCAGCAGCCCGACAGGGGATTACTATGGCTACACCTTC | CASSPTGDYYGYTF
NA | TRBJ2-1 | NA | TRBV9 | TGTGCCAGCAGCGTATCCCGTGACAGCATCTCCTACAATGAGCAGTTCTTC | CASSVSRDSISYNEQFF
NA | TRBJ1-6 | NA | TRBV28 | TGTGCCAGCAGTTTTATCGCCTCGGACAGATATAATTCACCCCTCCACTTT | CASSFIASDRYNSPLHF
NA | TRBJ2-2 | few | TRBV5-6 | TGTGCCAGCAGCTTTGGCACCCACACCGGGGAGCTGTTTTTT | CASSFGTHTGELFF
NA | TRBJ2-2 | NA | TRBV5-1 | TGCGCCAGCAGCCACCAGGGCCCGGCAGTCGGGGAGCTGTTTTTT | CASSHQGPAVGELFF
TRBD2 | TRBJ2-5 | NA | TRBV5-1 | TGCGCCAGCAGCTTGGTTAGCGGGGGCCTCCAAGAGACCCAGTACTTC | CASSLVSGGLQETQYF
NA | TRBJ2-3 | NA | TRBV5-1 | TGCGCCAGCAGCTTTGGGCAGGGGGGCGGGGCAGATACGCAGTATTTT | CASSFGQGGGADTQYF
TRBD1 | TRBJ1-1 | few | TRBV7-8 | TGTGCCAGCAGCCTCCAAGCACAGGGGGCAACTGAAGCTTTCTTT | CASSLQAQGATEAFF
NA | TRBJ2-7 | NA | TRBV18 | TGTGCCAGCTCACCGCCATTTGGAGGGGCCGTCGTCTCCTACGAGCAGTACTTC | CASSPPFGGAVVSYEQYF
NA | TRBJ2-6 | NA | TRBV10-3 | TGTGCCATCAGTGAGTATGGTTCAACTACCTCTGGGGCCAACGTCCTGACTTTC | CAISEYGSTTSGANVLTF
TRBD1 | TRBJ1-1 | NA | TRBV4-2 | TGTGCCAGCAAAGGGGGCGCGGACACTGAAGCTTTCTTT | CASKGGADTEAFF
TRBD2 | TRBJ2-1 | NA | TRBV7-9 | TGTGCCAGCAGCCAACTAGCGTCAGCGGTCGAGCAGTTCTTC | CASSQLASAVEQFF
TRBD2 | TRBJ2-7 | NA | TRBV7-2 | TGTGCCAGCAGCCCAAAGACTAGCGGGGGACACTACGAGCAGTACTTC | CASSPKTSGGHYEQYF
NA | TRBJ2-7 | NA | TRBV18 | TGTGCCAGCTCACCGGCAGGGGCGGCCTACGAGCAGTACTTC | CASSPAGAAYEQYF
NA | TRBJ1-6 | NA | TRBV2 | TGTGCCAGCAGCGCGGGGGGGGACCCAGGGTCACCCCTCCACTTT | CASSAGGDPGSPLHF
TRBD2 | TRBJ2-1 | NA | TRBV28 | TGTGCCAGCAGTTTTTCCCCATTGGCGGGGGGGCAAAACAATGAGCAGTTCTTC | CASSFSPLAGGQNNEQFF
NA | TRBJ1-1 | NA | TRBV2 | TGTGCCAGCAGTGTCGGGGGGAGGAGGGCTGAAGCTTTCTTT | CASSVGGRRAEAFF